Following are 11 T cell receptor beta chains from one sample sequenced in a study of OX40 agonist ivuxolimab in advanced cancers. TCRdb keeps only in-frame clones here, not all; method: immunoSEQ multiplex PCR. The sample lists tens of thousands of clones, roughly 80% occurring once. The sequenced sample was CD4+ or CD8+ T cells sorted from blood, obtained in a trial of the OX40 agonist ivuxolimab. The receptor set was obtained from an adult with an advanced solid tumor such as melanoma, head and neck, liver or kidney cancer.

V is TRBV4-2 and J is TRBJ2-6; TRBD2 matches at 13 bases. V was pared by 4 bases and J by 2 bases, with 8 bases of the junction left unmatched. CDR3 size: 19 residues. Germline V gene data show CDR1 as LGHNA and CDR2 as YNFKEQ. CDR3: CASSPNSGTSGAGANVLTF. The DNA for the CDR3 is TGTGCCAGCAGCCCAAATTCCGGGACTAGCGGGGCTGGGGCCAACGTCCTGACTTTC.

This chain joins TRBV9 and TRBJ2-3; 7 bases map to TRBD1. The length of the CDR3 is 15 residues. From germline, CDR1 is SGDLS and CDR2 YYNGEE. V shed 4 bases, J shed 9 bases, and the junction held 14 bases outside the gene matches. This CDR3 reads CASSFTGAIISTQYF. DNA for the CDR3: TGTGCCAGCAGCTTCACAGGGGCCATCATTAGCACGCAGTATTTT.

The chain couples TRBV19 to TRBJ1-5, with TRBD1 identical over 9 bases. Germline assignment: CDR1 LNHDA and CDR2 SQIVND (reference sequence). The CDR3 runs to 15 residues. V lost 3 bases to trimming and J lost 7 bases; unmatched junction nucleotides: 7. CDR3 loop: CASSIPGQGKQPQHF. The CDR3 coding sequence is TGTGCCAGTAGTATTCCGGGACAGGGAAAACAGCCCCAGCATTTT.

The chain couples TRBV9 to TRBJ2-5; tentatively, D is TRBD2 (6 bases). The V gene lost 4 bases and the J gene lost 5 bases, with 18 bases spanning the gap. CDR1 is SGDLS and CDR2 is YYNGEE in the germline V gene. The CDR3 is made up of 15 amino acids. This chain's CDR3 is CASSPGGEMRETQYF. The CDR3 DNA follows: TGTGCCAGCAGCCCCGGGGGAGAAATGAGGGAGACCCAGTACTTC.

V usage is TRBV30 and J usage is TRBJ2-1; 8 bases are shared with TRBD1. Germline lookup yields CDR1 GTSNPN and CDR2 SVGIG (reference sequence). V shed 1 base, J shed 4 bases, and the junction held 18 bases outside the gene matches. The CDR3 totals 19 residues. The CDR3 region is CAWSGMVFDRGQPYNEQFF. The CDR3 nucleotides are TGTGCCTGGAGTGGAATGGTTTTTGACAGGGGCCAACCTTACAATGAGCAGTTCTTC.

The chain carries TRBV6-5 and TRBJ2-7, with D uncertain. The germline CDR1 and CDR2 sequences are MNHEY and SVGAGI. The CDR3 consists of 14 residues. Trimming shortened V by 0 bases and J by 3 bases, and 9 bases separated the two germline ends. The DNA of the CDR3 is TGTGCCAGCAGTTACTCCTCGCTAAACTACGAGCAGTACTTC. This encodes CASSYSSLNYEQYF.

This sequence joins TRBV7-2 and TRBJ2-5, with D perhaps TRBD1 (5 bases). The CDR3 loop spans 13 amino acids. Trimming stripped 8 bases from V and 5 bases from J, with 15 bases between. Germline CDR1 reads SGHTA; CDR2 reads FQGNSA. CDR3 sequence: CASAGQGRETQYF. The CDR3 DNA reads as TGTGCCAGCGCCGGGCAGGGAAGGGAGACCCAGTACTTC.

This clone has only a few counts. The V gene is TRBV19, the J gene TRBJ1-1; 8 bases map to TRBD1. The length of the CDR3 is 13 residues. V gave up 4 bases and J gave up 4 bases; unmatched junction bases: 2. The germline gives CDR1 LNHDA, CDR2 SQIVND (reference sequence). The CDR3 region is CASSKTGVTEAFF. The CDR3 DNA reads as TGTGCCAGTAGTAAGACAGGGGTCACTGAAGCTTTCTTT.

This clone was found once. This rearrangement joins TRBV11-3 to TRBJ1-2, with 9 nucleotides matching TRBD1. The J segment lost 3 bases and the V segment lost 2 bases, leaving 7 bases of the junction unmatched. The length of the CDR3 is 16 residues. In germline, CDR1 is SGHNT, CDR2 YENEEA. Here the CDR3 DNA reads TGTGCCAGCAGCTTAATGGGGGACAGGGAGGACTATGGCTACACCTTC. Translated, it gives CASSLMGDREDYGYTF.

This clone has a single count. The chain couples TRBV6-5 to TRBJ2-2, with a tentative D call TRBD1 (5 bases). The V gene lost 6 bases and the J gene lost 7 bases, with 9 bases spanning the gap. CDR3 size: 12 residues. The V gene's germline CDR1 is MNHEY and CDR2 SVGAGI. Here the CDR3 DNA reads TGTGCCAGCAGCCCCCAGGGCGGGGAGCTGTTTTTT. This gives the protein CASSPQGGELFF.

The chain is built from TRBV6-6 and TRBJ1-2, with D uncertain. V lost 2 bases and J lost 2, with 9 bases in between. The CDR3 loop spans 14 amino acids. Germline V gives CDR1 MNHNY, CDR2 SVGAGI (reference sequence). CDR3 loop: CASSYGSRNYGYTF. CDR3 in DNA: TGTGCCAGCAGTTACGGTAGCAGAAACTATGGCTACACCTTC.